This is a list of T cell receptor beta chains from one sample in a study of CD4 T cells in relation to SARS-CoV-2 and coronaviruses. The repertoire was sequenced with immunoSEQ multiplex PCR; TCRdb's copy has only in-frame clones and lacks some. The sample has around 18,000 clones, approximately 75% seen once; the top ten hold roughly 29%. These receptors lack a known antigen. Sequenced sample: CD4+ T cells from PBMCs, cultured in vitro. The receptor source for this set is a human donor in good health. CDR3s include the opening cysteine and the closing phenylalanine or tryptophan. The D gene is left open where the match is weak. Where a row states a size, it is once, few, many or the class of an expanded clone; other rows omit it.

V	size	D	J	DNA	CDR3
TRBV30	NA	NA	TRBJ1-4	TGTGCCTGGAGTCTACGCAGTCAAAAACTGTTTTTT	CAWSLRSQKLFF
TRBV7-3	NA	NA	TRBJ2-7	TGTGCCAGCAGCTCCCAGGGGGGCGCCGAGCAGTACTTC	CASSSQGGAEQYF
TRBV9	NA	TRBD1	TRBJ2-3	TGTGCCAGCAGCGTGGAAGGGACAGTAGCCCGGGGGCAGTATTTT	CASSVEGTVARGQYF
TRBV29-1	medium-sized	TRBD1	TRBJ1-6	TGCAGCGTCGGACAGGGGGACGGTTCACCCCTCCACTTT	CSVGQGDGSPLHF
TRBV18	NA	TRBD1	TRBJ1-2	TGTGCCAGCTCACCGGACAGGGAATATGGCTACACCTTC	CASSPDREYGYTF
TRBV14	NA	TRBD1	TRBJ2-5	TGTGCCAGCAGCCAAGATTACACAGGGGGCCTGACGGAAGAGACCCAGTACTTC	CASSQDYTGGLTEETQYF
TRBV3-1/TRBV3-2	NA	NA	TRBJ2-7	TGTGCCAGCAGCCAGCACCTAGCGAACGAGCAGTACTTC	CASSQHLANEQYF
TRBV6-1	NA	TRBD1	TRBJ2-2	TGTGCCAGCAGTGAAGGGACAGGGGACACCGGGGAGCTGTTTTTT	CASSEGTGDTGELFF
TRBV3-1/TRBV3-2	NA	TRBD2	TRBJ2-1	TGTGCCAGCAGAATCGGGACTAGCGGGTACAATGAGCAGTTCTTC	CASRIGTSGYNEQFF
TRBV5-1	NA	NA	TRBJ2-7	TGCGCCAGCAGCTCGATGGGACGGCCCATCGACGAGCAGTACTTC	CASSSMGRPIDEQYF
TRBV7-8	NA	TRBD2	TRBJ2-4	TGTGCCAGCAGCCCAGAACTTAGCGGGAGTTACATTCAGTACTTC	CASSPELSGSYIQYF
TRBV3-1/TRBV3-2	NA	NA	TRBJ2-7	TGTGCCAGCAGCCAAGAGGCGGTCACAGGGCTCCACGAGCAGTACTTC	CASSQEAVTGLHEQYF
TRBV6-5	few	NA	TRBJ1-4	TGTGCCAGCAGTTATCGGGGGCAGGGTGGCGAAAAACTGTTTTTT	CASSYRGQGGEKLFF
TRBV30	NA	NA	TRBJ2-7	TGTGCCTGGAGTGTAACGGAAACCTACTACGAGCAGTACTTC	CAWSVTETYYEQYF
TRBV11-1	NA	NA	TRBJ2-5	TGTGCCAGCAGCCCAAGCGGGCTGGAGACCCAGTACTTC	CASSPSGLETQYF
TRBV18	few	NA	TRBJ2-7	TGTGCCAGCTCCCTTACGGCAGGGATCTCCTACGAGCAGTACTTC	CASSLTAGISYEQYF
TRBV10-3	NA	TRBD2	TRBJ2-3	TGTGCCATCAGTGCCGCGACTAGCACCACAGATACGCAGTATTTT	CAISAATSTTDTQYF
TRBV24-1	once	NA	TRBJ2-1	TGTGCCACCAGTGCGGCTAGTTACAATGAGCAGTTCTTC	CATSAASYNEQFF
TRBV6-5	once	TRBD1	TRBJ1-4	TGTGCCAGCAGTACCGACAGGGGTAATGAAAAACTGTTTTTT	CASSTDRGNEKLFF
TRBV6-6	NA	TRBD2	TRBJ2-3	TGTGCCAGCAGCTTAGCGGGAGGCCGAGATACGCAGTATTTT	CASSLAGGRDTQYF
TRBV28	NA	TRBD2	TRBJ2-7	TGTGCCAGCAGTTGGGGAGGGTCTCCCATCTACGAGCAGTACTTC	CASSWGGSPIYEQYF
TRBV11-1	NA	NA	TRBJ2-7	TGTGCCAGCAGCTTCGGGACCTCCTACGAGCAGTACTTC	CASSFGTSYEQYF